These T cell receptor beta chains were read from a single sample in a study of shared clonotypes between healthy human individuals. Profiled with immunoSEQ multiplex PCR; TCRdb holds only in-frame clones, not every one. The sample gives hundreds of thousands of clones, 95% to 96% of which show up once; about 0.12% is in the top ten. Sequences were obtained from naive CD8+ T cells sorted from blood. The source of these receptors is a woman under 40 in good health. CDR3s include the opening cysteine and the closing phenylalanine or tryptophan. D genes are given only for firm matches.

>-|TRBJ1-6|TRBV27
TGTGCCAGCAGTTCCTTTGGGTCACCCCTCCACTTT
CASSSFGSPLHF
>-|TRBJ2-1|TRBV7-2
TGTGCCAGCAGCTTTTGGAGTTCCTACAATGAGCAGTTCTTC
CASSFWSSYNEQFF
>-|TRBJ1-1|TRBV6-1
TGTGCCAGCAGGGGTAGGACAGACCTTGAAGCTTTCTTT
CASRGRTDLEAFF
>-|TRBJ1-3|TRBV7-9
TGTGCCAGCAGCCCCGTACTTGTAAACACCATATATTTT
CASSPVLVNTIYF
>TRBD2|TRBJ2-4|TRBV19
TGTGCCAGTAGTACGGGGGGTGCGGGCGGGGAACACATTCAGTACTTC
CASSTGGAGGEHIQYF
>-|TRBJ2-2|TRBV6-5
TGTGCCAGCAGTTATTCCGACTTCGGGGAGCTGTTTTTT
CASSYSDFGELFF
>-|TRBJ1-1|TRBV4-1
TGCGCCAGCAGCCAAAGGGAGACAGGGAACACTGAAGCTTTCTTT
CASSQRETGNTEAFF
>TRBD1|TRBJ2-7|TRBV6-1
TGTGCCAGCAGCAGCTGGACAGGGATATACGAGCAGTACTTC
CASSSWTGIYEQYF
>-|TRBJ2-7|TRBV7-9
TGTGCCAGCAGCTTTAATATTCGGGCAGTTGATAACTACGAGCAGTACTTC
CASSFNIRAVDNYEQYF
>-|TRBJ1-1|TRBV5-8
TGTGCCAGCAGCTTGGTTGTCACTGAAGCTTTCTTT
CASSLVVTEAFF